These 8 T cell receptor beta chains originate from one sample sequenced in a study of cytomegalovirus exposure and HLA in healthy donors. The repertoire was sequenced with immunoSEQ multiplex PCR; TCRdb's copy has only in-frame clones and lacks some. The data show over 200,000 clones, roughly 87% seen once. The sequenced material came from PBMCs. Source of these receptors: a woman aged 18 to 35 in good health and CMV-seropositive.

CDR3 sequence: CASSTGGINTGELFF. CDR3 DNA: TGTGCCAGCAGTACAGGGGGCATTAACACCGGGGAGCTGTTTTTT. The V call is TRBV28, the J call TRBJ2-2, with 9 nucleotides matching TRBD1. CDR1 is MDHEN and CDR2 is SYDVKM in the germline V gene. The CDR3 sequence is 15 residues long. Trimming took 5 bases from V and 2 from J; bases not matched to a gene: 3.

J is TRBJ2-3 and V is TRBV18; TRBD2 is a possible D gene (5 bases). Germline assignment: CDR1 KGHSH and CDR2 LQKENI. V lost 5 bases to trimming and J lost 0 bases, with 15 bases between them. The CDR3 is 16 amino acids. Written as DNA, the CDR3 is TGTGCCAGCTCAAGGCTAGCTGGGCGCAGCACAGATACGCAGTATTTT. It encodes CASSRLAGRSTDTQYF. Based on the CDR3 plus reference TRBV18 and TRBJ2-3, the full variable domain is NAGVMQNPRHLVRRRGQEARLRCSPMKGHSHVYWYRQLPEEGLKFMVYLQKENIIDESGMPKERFSAEFPKEGPSILRIQQVVRGDSAAYFCASSRLAGRSTDTQYFGPGTRLTVL.

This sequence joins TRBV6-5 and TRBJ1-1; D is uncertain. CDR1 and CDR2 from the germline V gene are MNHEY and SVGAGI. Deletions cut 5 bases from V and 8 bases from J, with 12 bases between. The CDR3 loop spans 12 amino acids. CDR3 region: CASSGVTEEAFF. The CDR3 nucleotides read TGTGCCAGCAGTGGAGTTACTGAGGAAGCTTTCTTT.

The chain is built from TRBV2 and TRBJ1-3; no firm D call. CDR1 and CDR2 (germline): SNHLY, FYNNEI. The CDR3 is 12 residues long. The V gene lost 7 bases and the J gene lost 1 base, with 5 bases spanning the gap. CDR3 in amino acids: CASKLSGNTIYF. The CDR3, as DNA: TGTGCCAGCAAGCTGTCTGGAAACACCATATATTTT.

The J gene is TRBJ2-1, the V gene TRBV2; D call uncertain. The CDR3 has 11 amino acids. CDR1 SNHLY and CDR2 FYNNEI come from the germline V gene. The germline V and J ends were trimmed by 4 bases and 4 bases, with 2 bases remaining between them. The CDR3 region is CASSAYNEQFF. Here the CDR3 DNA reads TGTGCCAGCAGTGCATACAATGAGCAGTTCTTC. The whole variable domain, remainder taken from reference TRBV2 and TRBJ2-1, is EPEVTQTPSHQVTQMGQEVILRCVPISNHLYFYWYRQILGQKVEFLVSFYNNEISEKSEIFDDQFSVERPDGSNFTLKIRSTKLEDSAMYFCASSAYNEQFFGPGTRLTVL.

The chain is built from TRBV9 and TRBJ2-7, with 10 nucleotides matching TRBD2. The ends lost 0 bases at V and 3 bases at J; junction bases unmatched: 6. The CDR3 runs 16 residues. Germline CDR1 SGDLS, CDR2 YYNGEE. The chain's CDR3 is CASSVEGAGGVYEQYF. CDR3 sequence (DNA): TGTGCCAGCAGCGTAGAAGGAGCGGGAGGGGTCTACGAGCAGTACTTC.

CDR3 loop: CASSSGVRYPIAAGELFF. The CDR3 DNA is TGTGCCAGCAGCTCAGGGGTCCGCTACCCAATTGCCGCCGGGGAGCTGTTTTTT. V and J are TRBV7-9 and TRBJ2-2, with D tentatively TRBD1 (6 bases). Germline assignment: CDR1 SEHNR and CDR2 FQNEAQ (reference sequence). V dropped 4 bases and J dropped 6 bases, with 24 bases sitting between them. This CDR3 comprises 18 residues. The whole variable domain, remainder taken from reference TRBV7-9 and TRBJ2-2, is DTGVSQNPRHKITKRGQNVTFRCDPISEHNRLYWYRQTLGQGPEFLTYFQNEAQLEKSRLLSDRFSAERPKGSFSTLEIQRTEQGDSAMYLCASSSGVRYPIAAGELFFGEGSRLTVL.

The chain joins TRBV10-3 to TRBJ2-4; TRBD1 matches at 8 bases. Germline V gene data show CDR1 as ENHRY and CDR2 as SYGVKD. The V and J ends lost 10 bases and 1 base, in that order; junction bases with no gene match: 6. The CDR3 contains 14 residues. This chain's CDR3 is CATAQGVAKNIQYF. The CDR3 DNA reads TGTGCCACCGCACAGGGGGTGGCCAAAAACATTCAGTACTTC.